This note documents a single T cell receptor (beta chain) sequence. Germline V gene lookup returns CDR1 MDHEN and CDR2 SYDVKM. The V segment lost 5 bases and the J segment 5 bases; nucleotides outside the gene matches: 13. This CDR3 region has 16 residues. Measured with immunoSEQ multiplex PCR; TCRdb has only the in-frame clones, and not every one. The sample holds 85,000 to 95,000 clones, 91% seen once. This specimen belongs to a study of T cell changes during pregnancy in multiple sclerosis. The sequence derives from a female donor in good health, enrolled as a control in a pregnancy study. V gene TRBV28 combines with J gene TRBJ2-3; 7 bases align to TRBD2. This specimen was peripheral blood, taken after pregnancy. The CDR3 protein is CASSPLPGGGVDTQYF. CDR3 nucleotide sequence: TGTGCCAGCAGTCCCCTCCCCGGGGGAGGGGTAGATACGCAGTATTTT.